The 18 T cell receptor beta chains in this list originate from one sample, sequenced in a study of blood T cell repertoires in COVID-19. Clones were sequenced by immunoSEQ multiplex PCR, and TCRdb holds only the in-frame ones, with some missing. Counted here are 21,000 or so clones, around four fifths occurring once; the ten biggest clones make up 5% to 7%. The sample consisted of peripheral blood. Source of these receptors: a human donor in a cohort sampled during active COVID-19.

The genes are TRBV19 and TRBJ2-1, with 9 positions matching TRBD2. The V segment lost 0 bases and the J segment 3 bases; nucleotides outside the gene matches: 6. This CDR3 spans 17 amino acids. Germline CDR1 reads LNHDA; CDR2 reads SQIVND (reference sequence). The CDR3 region is CASSIDMMTSGYNEQFF. The CDR3 DNA reads TGTGCCAGTAGTATAGATATGATGACTAGCGGCTACAATGAGCAGTTCTTC.

The V call is TRBV6-6, the J call TRBJ1-1; D ambiguous. This CDR3 region has 14 residues. V lost 2 bases, J lost 0 bases, and 7 bases lay in between. The germline V gene has CDR1 MNHNY and CDR2 SVGAGI (reference sequence). The CDR3 DNA reads as TGTGCCAGCAGTTACGGCCAGTTGAACACTGAAGCTTTCTTT. As protein: CASSYGQLNTEAFF.

The rearrangement links TRBV11-2 to TRBJ2-7, with unresolved D. CDR1 and CDR2 from the germline V gene are SGHAT and FQNNGV. Deletions cut 2 bases from V and 5 bases from J, with 10 bases between. The CDR3 runs 13 residues. CDR3 sequence: CASSLFHNNEQYF. The CDR3 nucleotides read TGTGCCAGCAGCTTATTTCACAATAACGAGCAGTACTTC.

The V gene is TRBV7-3, the J gene TRBJ2-1; 7 bases align to TRBD2. The CDR3 has 15 residues. V was clipped by 4 bases and J by 4 bases; unmatched bases: 7. Germline CDR1 SGHTA, CDR2 FQGTGA. CDR3 sequence (DNA): TGTGCCAGCAGCTCAGAGCGGGGCAATTACAATGAGCAGTTCTTC. Translating gives CASSSERGNYNEQFF.

The rearrangement uses TRBV9 and TRBJ1-2; 7 bases line up with TRBD1. Germline loops: CDR1 SGDLS, CDR2 YYNGEE. V dropped 0 bases and J dropped 8; count of bases not matched to a gene: 10. CDR3 length equals 15 residues. CDR3 DNA sequence: TGTGCCAGCAGCGTAGGACAGGGCCAAACTAAGGGCTACACCTTC. It encodes CASSVGQGQTKGYTF.

This chain uses TRBV11-2 with TRBJ2-1; no clear D gene. Per germline, CDR1 SGHAT and CDR2 FQNNGV. The CDR3 extends over 11 amino acids. V lost 3 bases, J lost 8 bases, and 5 bases lay in between. CDR3 in DNA: TGTGCCAGCAGCTTCTCAGATGAGCAGTTCTTC. It is translated as CASSFSDEQFF.

This chain connects TRBV18 to TRBJ2-4; D is undetermined. This CDR3 region has 17 residues. Trimming cost V 6 bases and J 0 bases, with 18 bases left between them. CDR1 KGHSH and CDR2 LQKENI come from the germline V gene. CDR3 region: CASSRLDGGVAKNIQYF. The CDR3 coding sequence is TGTGCCAGCTCCAGATTAGACGGCGGCGTAGCCAAAAACATTCAGTACTTC.

This sequence joins TRBV7-8 and TRBJ2-2; 8 bases match TRBD1. J lost 3 bases, V lost 3 bases, and 6 bases had no gene match. CDR3 length: 16 amino acids. Germline assignment: CDR1 SGHVS and CDR2 FQNEAQ. CDR3 sequence (DNA): TGTGCCAGCAGCTTTAGGACAGGGAAGGACACCGGGGAGCTGTTTTTT. Translated: CASSFRTGKDTGELFF.

The rearrangement links TRBV3-1 (or the pseudogene TRBV3-2) to TRBJ1-1, with D unclear. This CDR3 is built from 12 residues. V lost 3 bases and J 7 bases, leaving 9 bases between the germline ends. CDR1 is LGHDT, CDR2 YNNKEL, per germline (reference sequence). The CDR3: CASSQRADEAFF. In DNA form, the CDR3 reads TGTGCCAGCAGCCAGAGGGCAGATGAAGCTTTCTTT.

In this sample, this clone turned up once. The V and J genes are TRBV20-1 and TRBJ1-2; D ambiguous. The CDR3 spans 11 residues. Germline V gene data show CDR1 as DFQATT and CDR2 as SNEGSKA (reference sequence). V was pared by 6 bases and J by 8 bases, with 13 bases between. DNA for the CDR3: TGCAGTGCCTCAACAAGTATCGGCTACACCTTC. It specifies CSASTSIGYTF.

In its sample, this clone was seen a few times. The rearrangement joins TRBV30 to TRBJ1-5, with 11 bases that match TRBD1. Germline V CDR1 and CDR2: GTSNPN, SVGIG (reference sequence). With 6 bases clipped from V and 7 bases from J, the junction kept 11 bases outside the gene matches. The CDR3 covers 15 residues. CDR3 DNA sequence: TGTGCCTGCGCGGGGACAGGGGGTTTCAAGCAGCCCCAGCATTTT. It translates to CACAGTGGFKQPQHF.

The chain couples TRBV7-9 to TRBJ1-2; D gene uncertain. From germline, CDR1 is SEHNR and CDR2 FQNEAQ (reference sequence). The CDR3 totals 15 residues. Trimming shortened V by 5 bases and J by 1 base, and 14 bases separated the two germline ends. CDR3 sequence reads: CASSRGGRFNYGYTF. In nucleotides, the CDR3 is TGTGCCAGCAGCCGCGGAGGGCGCTTTAACTATGGCTACACCTTC.

The count of this clone is one. The chain recombines TRBV6-2 or TRBV6-3 with TRBJ1-5, with no clear D. The V gene lost 1 base and the J gene lost 5 bases, with 6 bases spanning the gap. The germline gives CDR1 MNHEY, CDR2 SVGEGT. This CDR3 contains 13 residues. The CDR3 DNA follows: TGTGCCAGCAGTTACTGGCGGGATCAGCCCCAGCATTTT. It yields the protein CASSYWRDQPQHF.

The V and J genes are TRBV18 and TRBJ2-7, with 9 bases identical to TRBD1. The CDR3 runs to 15 residues. Trimming took 6 bases from V and 6 from J; bases not matched to a gene: 12. CDR1 is KGHSH, CDR2 LQKENI, per germline. CDR3 protein: CASSPSRTGDREQYF. CDR3 in DNA: TGTGCCAGCTCCCCCTCCAGGACAGGGGATCGCGAGCAGTACTTC. Full variable domain (remainder filled in from reference TRBV18 and TRBJ2-7): NAGVMQNPRHLVRRRGQEARLRCSPMKGHSHVYWYRQLPEEGLKFMVYLQKENIIDESGMPKERFSAEFPKEGPSILRIQQVVRGDSAAYFCASSPSRTGDREQYFGPGTRLTVT.

V and J are TRBV10-3 and TRBJ2-1, with D possibly matching TRBD1 (6 bases). V lost 6 bases to trimming and J lost 9 bases, with 12 bases between them. Germline V gene lookup returns CDR1 ENHRY and CDR2 SYGVKD. The CDR3 is made up of 12 amino acids. The CDR3 DNA follows: TGTGCCATCAGCACAGGGAAAGGTGAGCAGTTCTTC. Translating gives CAISTGKGEQFF.

The chain couples TRBV24-1 to TRBJ1-2; tentatively, D is TRBD1 (6 bases). Germline CDR1 and CDR2: KGHDR and SFDVKD. The CDR3 spans 15 residues. Deletions cut 2 bases from V and 0 bases from J, with 9 bases between. The CDR3 here is CATSDWTVTNYGYTF. The DNA for the CDR3 is TGTGCCACCAGTGATTGGACAGTGACTAACTATGGCTACACCTTC.

The gene calls are TRBV9 and TRBJ1-1; D is unresolved. V was shortened by 1 base and J by 2 bases, with 12 bases between the two germline ends. The CDR3 length is 15 residues. Germline loops: CDR1 SGDLS, CDR2 YYNGEE. The CDR3 bases are TGTGCCAGCAGCGTAAGCCCGGTCCCTAACACTGAAGCTTTCTTT. It encodes CASSVSPVPNTEAFF.

The chain joins TRBV15 to TRBJ1-3; 9 bases agree with TRBD1. The CDR3 length is 17 residues. Germline CDR1 LNHNV, CDR2 YYDKDF (reference sequence). V lost 1 base and J lost 1; bases outside the gene matches: 5. Written as DNA, the CDR3 is TGTGCCACCAGCAGAGGGGGACAGGGTAATTCTGGAAACACCATATATTTT. Translated: CATSRGGQGNSGNTIYF.